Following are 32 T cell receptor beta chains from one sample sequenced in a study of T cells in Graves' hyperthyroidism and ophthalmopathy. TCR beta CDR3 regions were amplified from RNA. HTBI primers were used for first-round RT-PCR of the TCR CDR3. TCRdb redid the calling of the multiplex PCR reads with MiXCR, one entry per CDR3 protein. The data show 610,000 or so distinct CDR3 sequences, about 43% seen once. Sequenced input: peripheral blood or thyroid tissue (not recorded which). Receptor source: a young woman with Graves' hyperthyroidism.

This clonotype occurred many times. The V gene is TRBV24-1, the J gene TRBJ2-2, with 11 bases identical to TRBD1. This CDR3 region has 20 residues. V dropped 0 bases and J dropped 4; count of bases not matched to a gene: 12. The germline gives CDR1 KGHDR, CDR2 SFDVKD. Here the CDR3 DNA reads TGTGCCACCAGTGATTTGAAAAGGACAGGGGGCGTCCAGGGCACCGGGGAGCTGTTTTTT. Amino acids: CATSDLKRTGGVQGTGELFF.

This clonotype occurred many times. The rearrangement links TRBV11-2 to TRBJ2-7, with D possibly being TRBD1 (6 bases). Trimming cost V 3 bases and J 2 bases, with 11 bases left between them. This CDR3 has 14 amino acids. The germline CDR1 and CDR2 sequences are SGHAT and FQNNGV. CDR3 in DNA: TGTGCCAGCAGCTTCAGGACAGATCCCTACGAGCAGTACTTC. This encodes CASSFRTDPYEQYF. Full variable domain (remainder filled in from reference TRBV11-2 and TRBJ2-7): EAGVAQSPRYKIIEKRQSVAFWCNPISGHATLYWYQQILGQGPKLLIQFQNNGVVDDSQLPKDRFSAERLKGVDSTLKIQPAKLEDSAVYLCASSFRTDPYEQYFGPGTRLTVT.

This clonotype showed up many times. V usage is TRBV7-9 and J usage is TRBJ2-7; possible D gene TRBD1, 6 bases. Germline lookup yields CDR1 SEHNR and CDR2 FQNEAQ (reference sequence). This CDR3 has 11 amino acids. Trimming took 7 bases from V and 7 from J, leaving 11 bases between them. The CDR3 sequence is CASTEGVEQYF. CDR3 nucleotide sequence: TGTGCCAGCACCGAGGGGGTTGAGCAGTACTTC. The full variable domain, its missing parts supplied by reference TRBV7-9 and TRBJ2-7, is DTGVSQNPRHKITKRGQNVTFRCDPISEHNRLYWYRQTLGQGPEFLTYFQNEAQLEKSRLLSDRFSAERPKGSFSTLEIQRTEQGDSAMYLCASTEGVEQYFGPGTRLTVT.

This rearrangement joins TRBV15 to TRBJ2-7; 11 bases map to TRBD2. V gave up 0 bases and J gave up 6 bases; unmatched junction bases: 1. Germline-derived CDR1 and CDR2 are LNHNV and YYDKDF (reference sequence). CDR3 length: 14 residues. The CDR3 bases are TGTGCCACCAGCAGAGATCTAGCGGGAGGCGAGCAGTACTTC. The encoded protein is CATSRDLAGGEQYF.

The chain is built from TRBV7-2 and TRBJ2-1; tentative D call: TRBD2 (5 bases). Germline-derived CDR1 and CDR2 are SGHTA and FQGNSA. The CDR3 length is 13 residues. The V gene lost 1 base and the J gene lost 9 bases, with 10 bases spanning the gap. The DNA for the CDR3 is TGTGCCAGCAGCTTAGAATCTAGCAGTGAGCAGTTCTTC. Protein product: CASSLESSSEQFF. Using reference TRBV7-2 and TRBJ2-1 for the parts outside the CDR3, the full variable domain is GAGVSQSPSNKVTEKGKDVELRCDPISGHTALYWYRQSLGQGLEFLIYFQGNSAPDKSGLPSDRFSAERTGGSVSTLTIQRTQQEDSAVYLCASSLESSSEQFFGPGTRLTVL.

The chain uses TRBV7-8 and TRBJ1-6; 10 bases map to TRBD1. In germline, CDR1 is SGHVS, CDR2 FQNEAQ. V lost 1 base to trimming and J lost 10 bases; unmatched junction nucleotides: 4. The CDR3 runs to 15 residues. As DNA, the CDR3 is TGTGCCAGCAGCTTAGTAGGGACAGGGGACTCACCCCTCCACTTT. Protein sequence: CASSLVGTGDSPLHF.

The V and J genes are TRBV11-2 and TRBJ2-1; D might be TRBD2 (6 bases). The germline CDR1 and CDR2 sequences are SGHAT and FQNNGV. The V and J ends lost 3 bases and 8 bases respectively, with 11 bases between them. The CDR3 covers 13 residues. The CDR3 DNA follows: TGTGCCAGCAGCTTGATTAGCGGCGATGAGCAGTTCTTC. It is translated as CASSLISGDEQFF.

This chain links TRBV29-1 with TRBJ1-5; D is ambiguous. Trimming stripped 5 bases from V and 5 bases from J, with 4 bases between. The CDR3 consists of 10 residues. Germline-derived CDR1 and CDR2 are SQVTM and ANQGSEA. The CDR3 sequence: CSVSDQPQHF. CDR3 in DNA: TGCAGCGTTAGTGATCAGCCCCAGCATTTT.

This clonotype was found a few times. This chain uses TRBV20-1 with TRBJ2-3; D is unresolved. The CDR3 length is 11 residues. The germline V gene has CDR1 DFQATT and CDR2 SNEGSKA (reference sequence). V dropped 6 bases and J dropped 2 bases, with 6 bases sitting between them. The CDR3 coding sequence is TGCAGTGCATATCTCACAGATACGCAGTATTTT. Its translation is CSAYLTDTQYF.

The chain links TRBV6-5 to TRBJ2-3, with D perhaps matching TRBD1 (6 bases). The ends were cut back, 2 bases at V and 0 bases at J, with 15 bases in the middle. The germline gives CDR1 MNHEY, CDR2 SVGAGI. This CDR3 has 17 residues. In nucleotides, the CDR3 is TGTGCCAGCAGTTACAGCCGGGACACTACTAGCACAGATACGCAGTATTTT. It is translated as CASSYSRDTTSTDTQYF.

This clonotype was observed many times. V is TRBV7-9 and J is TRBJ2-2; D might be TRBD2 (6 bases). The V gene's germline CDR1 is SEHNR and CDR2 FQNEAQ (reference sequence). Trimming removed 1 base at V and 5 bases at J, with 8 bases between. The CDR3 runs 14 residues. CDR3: CASSLVEGTGELFF. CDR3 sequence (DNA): TGTGCCAGCAGCTTAGTGGAGGGAACCGGGGAGCTGTTTTTT.

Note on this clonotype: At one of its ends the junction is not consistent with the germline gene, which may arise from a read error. The CDR3 DNA follows: TGTGGCAGCTCAGCGGGGCGGGGCCCCTCACCCCTCCACTTT. It is translated as CGSSAGRGPSPLHF. The gene calls are TRBV7-2 and TRBJ1-6, with D maybe TRBD1 (5 bases). The CDR3 has 14 residues. The germline CDR1 and CDR2 sequences are SGHTA and FQGNSA.

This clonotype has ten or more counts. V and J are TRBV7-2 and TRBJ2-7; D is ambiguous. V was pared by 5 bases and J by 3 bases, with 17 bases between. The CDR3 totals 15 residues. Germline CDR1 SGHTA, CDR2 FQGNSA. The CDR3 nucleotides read TGTGCCAGCAGCCCACCGTGGCAGTCCCTCTACGAGCAGTACTTC. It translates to CASSPPWQSLYEQYF.

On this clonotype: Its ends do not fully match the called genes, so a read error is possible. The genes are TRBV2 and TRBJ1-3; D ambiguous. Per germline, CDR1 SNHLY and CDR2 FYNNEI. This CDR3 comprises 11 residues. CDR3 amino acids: CASRDGKTIYF. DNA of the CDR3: TGTGCCAGCAGGGATGGAAAGACCATATATTTT.

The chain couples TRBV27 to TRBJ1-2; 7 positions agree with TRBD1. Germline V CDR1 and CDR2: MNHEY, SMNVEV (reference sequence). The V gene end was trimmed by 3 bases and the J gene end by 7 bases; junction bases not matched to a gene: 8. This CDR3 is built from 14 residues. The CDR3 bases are TGTGCCAGCAGTTTTGACGAGGGGGCAAGTGGCTACACCTTC. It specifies CASSFDEGASGYTF.

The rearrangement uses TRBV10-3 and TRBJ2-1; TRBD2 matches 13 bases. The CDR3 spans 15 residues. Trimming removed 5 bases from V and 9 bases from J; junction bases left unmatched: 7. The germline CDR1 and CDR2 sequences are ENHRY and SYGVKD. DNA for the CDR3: TGTGCCATCAGTAGGACTAGCGGGAGTGGCTCTGAGCAGTTCTTC. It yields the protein CAISRTSGSGSEQFF.

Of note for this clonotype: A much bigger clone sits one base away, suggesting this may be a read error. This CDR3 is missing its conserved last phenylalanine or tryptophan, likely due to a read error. CDR3 nucleotide sequence: TGCGCCAGCAGCCAAGAGGGGAGATCCACTGAAGCTTTCCTT. Amino acids: CASSQEGRSTEAFL. The chain has TRBV4-1 and TRBJ1-1; D unresolved. Germline V gives CDR1 MGHRA, CDR2 YSYEKL. The CDR3 consists of 14 residues. Trimming removed 0 bases at V and 4 bases at J, with 9 bases between.

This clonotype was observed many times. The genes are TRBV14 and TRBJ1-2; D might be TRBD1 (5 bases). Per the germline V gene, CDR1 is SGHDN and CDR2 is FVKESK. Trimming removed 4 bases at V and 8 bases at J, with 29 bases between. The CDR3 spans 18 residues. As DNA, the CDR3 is TGTGCCAGCAGCCCTCCCGGGGGACGAGACGGAGCTATGCGAGGCTACACCTTC. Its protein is CASSPPGGRDGAMRGYTF. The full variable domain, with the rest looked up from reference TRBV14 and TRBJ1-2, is EAGVTQFPSHSVIEKGQTVTLRCDPISGHDNLYWYRRVMGKEIKFLLHFVKESKQDESGMPNNRFLAERTGGTYSTLKVQPAELEDSGVYFCASSPPGGRDGAMRGYTFGSGTRLTVV.

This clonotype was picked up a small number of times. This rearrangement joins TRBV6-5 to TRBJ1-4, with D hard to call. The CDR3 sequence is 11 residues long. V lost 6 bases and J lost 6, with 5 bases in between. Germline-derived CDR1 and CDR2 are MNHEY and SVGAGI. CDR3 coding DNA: TGTGCCAGCAGGGTCGATGAAAAACTGTTTTTT. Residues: CASRVDEKLFF.

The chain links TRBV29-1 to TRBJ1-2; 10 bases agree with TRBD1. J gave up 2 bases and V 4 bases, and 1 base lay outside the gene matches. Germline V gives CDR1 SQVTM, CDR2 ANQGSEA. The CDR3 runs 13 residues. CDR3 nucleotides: TGCAGCGTTGGGACAGGGGGGAACTATGGCTACACCTTC. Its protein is CSVGTGGNYGYTF.

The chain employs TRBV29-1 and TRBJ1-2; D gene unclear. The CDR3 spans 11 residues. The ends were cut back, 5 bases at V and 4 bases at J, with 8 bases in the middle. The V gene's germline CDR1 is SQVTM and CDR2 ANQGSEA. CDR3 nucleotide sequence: TGCAGCGTTCGTCCGGGCTATGGCTACACCTTC. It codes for CSVRPGYGYTF.

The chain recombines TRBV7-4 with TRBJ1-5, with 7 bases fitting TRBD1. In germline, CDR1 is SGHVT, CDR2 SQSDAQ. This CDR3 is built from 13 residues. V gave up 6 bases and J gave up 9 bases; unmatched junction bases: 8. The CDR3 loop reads CASSYHRDRPQHF. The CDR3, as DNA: TGTGCCAGCAGTTATCACCGGGACAGGCCCCAGCATTTT.

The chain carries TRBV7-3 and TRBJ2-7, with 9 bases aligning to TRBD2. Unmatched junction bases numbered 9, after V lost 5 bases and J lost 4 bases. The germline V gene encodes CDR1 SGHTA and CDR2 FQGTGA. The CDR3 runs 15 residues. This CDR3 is CASSGDLAGMYEQYF. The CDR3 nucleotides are TGTGCCAGCAGCGGCGACCTAGCGGGAATGTACGAGCAGTACTTC.

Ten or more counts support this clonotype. CDR3 in DNA: TGTGCCAGTAGTATGTCGGCAGGGCAAGAGACCCAGTACTTC. Translated: CASSMSAGQETQYF. The genes are TRBV19 and TRBJ2-5, with D maybe TRBD1 (5 bases). The V gene's germline CDR1 is LNHDA and CDR2 SQIVND (reference sequence). CDR3 length: 14 amino acids. Trimming shortened V by 3 bases and J by 2 bases, and 10 bases separated the two germline ends.

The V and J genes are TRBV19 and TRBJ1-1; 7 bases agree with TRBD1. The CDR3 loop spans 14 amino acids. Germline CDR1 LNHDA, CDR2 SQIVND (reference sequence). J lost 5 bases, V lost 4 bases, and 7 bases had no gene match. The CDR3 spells CASSRQGIVTEAFF. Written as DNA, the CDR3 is TGTGCCAGTAGTAGACAGGGAATAGTGACTGAAGCTTTCTTT.

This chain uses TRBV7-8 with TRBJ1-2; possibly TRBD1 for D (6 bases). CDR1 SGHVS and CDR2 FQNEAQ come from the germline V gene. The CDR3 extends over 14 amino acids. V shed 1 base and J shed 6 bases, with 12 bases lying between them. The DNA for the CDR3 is TGTGCCAGCAGCTTAGGCTACGGGGGGCATGGCTACACCTTC. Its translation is CASSLGYGGHGYTF.

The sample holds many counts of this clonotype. Written as DNA, the CDR3 is TGTGCCAGCAGCGTGGTCACAGCGAACACTGAAGCTTTCTTT. This codes for CASSVVTANTEAFF. This chain connects TRBV9 to TRBJ1-1; D unclear. The germline CDR1 and CDR2 sequences are SGDLS and YYNGEE. CDR3 length: 14 residues. Trimming left V 2 bases short and J 1 base short, with 9 bases between.

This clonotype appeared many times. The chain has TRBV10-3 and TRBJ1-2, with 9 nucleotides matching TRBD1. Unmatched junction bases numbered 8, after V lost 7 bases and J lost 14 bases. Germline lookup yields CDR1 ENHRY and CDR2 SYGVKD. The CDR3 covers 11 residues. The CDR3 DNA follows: TGTGCCATCAACCCACAGGGGGCTTGGACCTTC. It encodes CAINPQGAWTF.

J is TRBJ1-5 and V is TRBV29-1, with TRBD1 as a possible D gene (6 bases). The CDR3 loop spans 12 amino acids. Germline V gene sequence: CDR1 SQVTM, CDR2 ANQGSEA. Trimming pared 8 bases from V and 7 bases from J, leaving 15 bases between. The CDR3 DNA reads TGCAGCCCCAGATCAGGGGCCCAGCCCCAGCATTTT. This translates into CSPRSGAQPQHF.

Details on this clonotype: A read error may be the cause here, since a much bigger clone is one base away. Here the CDR3 DNA reads TGTGCCAGCAGCTTGGGAAGGCCCAATGAAAAACTGTTTTTT. This encodes CASSLGRPNEKLFF. The chain couples TRBV5-6 to TRBJ1-4; the D is unclear. Trimming shortened V by 0 bases and J by 5 bases, and 8 bases separated the two germline ends. The CDR3 is 14 residues long. The germline V gene encodes CDR1 SGHDT and CDR2 YYEEEE. Variable domain in full (rest from reference TRBV5-6 and TRBJ1-4): DAGVTQSPTHLIKTRGQQVTLRCSPKSGHDTVSWYQQALGQGPQFIFQYYEEEERQRGNFPDRFSGHQFPNYSSELNVNALLLGDSALYLCASSLGRPNEKLFFGSGTQLSVL.

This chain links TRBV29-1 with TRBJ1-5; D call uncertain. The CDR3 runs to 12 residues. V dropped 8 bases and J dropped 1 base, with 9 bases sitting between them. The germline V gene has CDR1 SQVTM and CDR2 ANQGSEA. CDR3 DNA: TGCAGCTTGGAAGGCAGCAATCAGCCCCAGCATTTT. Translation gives CSLEGSNQPQHF.

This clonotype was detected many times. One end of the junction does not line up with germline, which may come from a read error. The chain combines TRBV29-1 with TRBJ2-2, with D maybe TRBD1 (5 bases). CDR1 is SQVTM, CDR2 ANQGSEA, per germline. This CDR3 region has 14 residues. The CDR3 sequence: CSVEDRANTGELFF. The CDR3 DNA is TGCAGCGTCGAAGACAGAGCGAACACCGGGGAGCTGTTTTTT.